This T cell receptor (beta chain) derives from a study of T cells in Graves' hyperthyroidism and ophthalmopathy. Study information: Upon initial diagnosis and before any treatment, peripheral blood was collected.

The CDR3 has 15 amino acids. Germline loops: CDR1 SGHTA, CDR2 FQGNSA. V was cut by 1 base and J by 1 base, with 10 bases left in between. Graves' hyperthyroidism is called stable when ophthalmopathy does not progress within 18 months. RNA transcripts gave rise to amplified TCR beta CDR3 regions. The HTBI primer set served for first-round RT-PCR of the TCR CDR3. TCRdb passed the multiplex PCR reads through MiXCR, listing each CDR3 protein once. The repertoire holds approximately 330,000 distinct CDR3 sequences, with around 20% as singletons. The sequence was obtained from a woman between 50 and 59 years old with Graves' hyperthyroidism. The sample taken for sequencing was blood. The chain is built from TRBV7-2 and TRBJ2-5, with D possibly TRBD1 on 5 matching bases. The DNA of the CDR3 is TGTGCCAGCAGCTTAGTGGGGCAGCCCCAAGAGACCCAGTACTTC. Its translation: CASSLVGQPQETQYF.